The 17 T cell receptor beta chains below all came from one sample that was sequenced in a study of regulatory T cells in long-lasting Graves disease. The time point was: persistent/refractory GD, antithyroid drugs over 5 years with positive TRAb. PBMC-derived RNA was used for the TCR library. Through Arm-PCR of CDR3 regions and iRepertoire HTBI primers, TCR beta libraries were built. TCRdb used MiXCR to reprocess the multiplex PCR reads, holding one entry per CDR3 protein. This sample yields a few hundred thousand distinct CDR3 sequences, of which roughly a quarter are seen a single time; 26% belongs to the top ten. The sequences come from peripheral blood mononuclear cells (PBMCs), collected when the disease was refractory, from a patient treated with antithyroid drugs. These receptors were collected from a female donor with Graves disease.

This sequence joins TRBV2 and TRBJ1-1; possibly TRBD1 for D (6 bases). CDR1 is SNHLY, CDR2 FYNNEI, per germline. Trimming left V 7 bases short and J 1 base short, with 10 bases between. CDR3 length equals 13 residues. CDR3 sequence (DNA): TGTGCCAGCACTCGGGGGGCGAACACTGAAGCTTTCTTT. As protein: CASTRGANTEAFF.

V usage is TRBV29-1 and J usage is TRBJ2-5, with D unclear. The CDR3 loop spans 11 amino acids. Between the trimmed V and J ends, which lost 4 bases and 3 bases, there was a span of 6 bases. In germline, CDR1 is SQVTM, CDR2 ANQGSEA. In nucleotides, the CDR3 is TGCAGCGTTGCCAGTAAAGAGACCCAGTACTTC. This encodes CSVASKETQYF.

This clonotype was picked up many times. The chain joins TRBV28 to TRBJ2-5, with 10 bases that match TRBD1. V was clipped by 10 bases and J by 5 bases; unmatched bases: 13. The CDR3 has 15 residues. Germline V gene lookup returns CDR1 MDHEN and CDR2 SYDVKM. The CDR3 bases are TGTGCCACCCAAGAAACCGGGACAGGGGACGAGACCCAGTACTTC. Its protein product is CATQETGTGDETQYF.

This clonotype was recorded a few times. This chain links TRBV3-1 with TRBJ1-2, with TRBD1 matching over 7 bases. CDR1 is LGHDT and CDR2 is YNNKEL in the germline V gene (reference sequence). This CDR3 region has 18 residues. The junction had 18 bases not matched to a gene; V was cut back by 5 bases and J by 3 bases. The CDR3 sequence: CASSETSSIGTVDYGYTF. CDR3 sequence (DNA): TGTGCCAGCAGCGAAACTTCGTCTATCGGGACAGTAGACTATGGCTACACCTTC. Using reference TRBV3-1 and TRBJ1-2 for the parts outside the CDR3, the full variable domain is DTAVSQTPKYLVTQMGNDKSIKCEQNLGHDTMYWYKQDSKKFLKIMFSYNNKELIINETVPNRFSPKSPDKAHLNLHINSLELGDSAVYFCASSETSSIGTVDYGYTFGSGTRLTVV.

The chain couples TRBV19 to TRBJ2-7; TRBD2 matches at 11 bases. Germline loops: CDR1 LNHDA, CDR2 SQIVND (reference sequence). V was pared by 5 bases and J by 3 bases, with 9 bases of the junction left unmatched. The CDR3 is 16 amino acids. This CDR3 is CASSLTLLAGDYEQYF. The CDR3 DNA sequence: TGTGCCAGTAGTTTAACCCTACTAGCGGGAGACTACGAGCAGTACTTC.

The V call is TRBV28, the J call TRBJ2-7; the match to TRBD1 covers 10 bases. With 6 bases clipped from V and 0 bases from J, the junction kept 2 bases outside the gene matches. The CDR3 totals 14 residues. CDR1 MDHEN and CDR2 SYDVKM come from the germline V gene. The CDR3 nucleotides read TGTGCCAGCAGGGGGACAGGGGCCTCCTACGAGCAGTACTTC. It encodes CASRGTGASYEQYF.

This clonotype was seen many times. The V call is TRBV2, the J call TRBJ2-7; D may be TRBD2 (6 bases). Germline assignment: CDR1 SNHLY and CDR2 FYNNEI. CDR3 length: 16 amino acids. Trimming shortened V by 10 bases and J by 2 bases, and 24 bases separated the two germline ends. CDR3 in DNA: TGTGCCATCCGGACCCACGGGGCGGGAATCGCCTACGAGCAGTACTTC. It translates to CAIRTHGAGIAYEQYF.

The sample holds many counts of this clonotype. The V and J genes are TRBV6-1 and TRBJ2-7; D is uncertain. Trimming removed 8 bases from V and 4 bases from J, with 6 bases in between. Looked up from germline, CDR1 is MNHNS and CDR2 is SASEGT. The CDR3 contains 10 residues. The CDR3 loop is CASGQYEQYF. The CDR3 DNA reads as TGTGCCAGCGGTCAGTACGAGCAGTACTTC.

This clonotype was recorded a few times. This rearrangement joins TRBV28 to TRBJ2-3; TRBD1 agrees at 7 bases. Germline loops: CDR1 MDHEN, CDR2 SYDVKM. V trimming: 8 bases; J trimming: 2 bases; junction bases outside the gene matches: 13. The CDR3 consists of 16 residues. The CDR3 loop reads CASRHDRDRYTDTQYF. DNA of the CDR3: TGTGCCAGCCGACACGACAGGGATCGGTACACAGATACGCAGTATTTT.

In its sample, this clonotype was seen a few times. CDR3 nucleotide sequence: TGTGCCAGCAGTTTAACTCTAGGAGCTGGGGACGAGCAGTACTTC. Residues: CASSLTLGAGDEQYF. The gene calls are TRBV28 and TRBJ2-7; D is uncertain. CDR3 size: 15 residues. V lost 2 bases, J lost 5 bases, and 16 bases lay in between. Looked up from germline, CDR1 is MDHEN and CDR2 is SYDVKM.

Comment on this clonotype: This may come from a read error, since a much larger clone is one base off. The V and J genes are TRBV29-1 and TRBJ1-1; D is unclear. CDR3 length: 11 amino acids. Germline V gives CDR1 SQVTM, CDR2 ANQGSEA. The germline V and J ends were trimmed by 1 base and 9 bases, with 9 bases remaining between them. CDR3 sequence reads: CSVEGSHQAFF. The CDR3 bases are TGCAGCGTTGAAGGAAGTCATCAAGCTTTCTTT.

This clonotype was observed many times. The chain is built from TRBV12-3 or TRBV12-4 and TRBJ1-1, with a possible D match to TRBD1 (5 bases). Trimming shortened V by 7 bases and J by 4 bases, and 16 bases separated the two germline ends. The CDR3 is 14 amino acids. The CDR3 coding sequence is TGTGCCAGCACCCAACTCCAGGGAGGCACTGAAGCTTTCTTT. Its translation: CASTQLQGGTEAFF.

The V call is TRBV6-1, the J call TRBJ1-5; the match to TRBD1 covers 8 bases. CDR1 is MNHNS and CDR2 is SASEGT in the germline V gene. The CDR3 is made up of 15 amino acids. J gave up 2 bases and V 6 bases, and 6 bases lay outside the gene matches. CDR3 in DNA: TGTGCCAGCAGATCGGACAGGGCGCGCAATCAGCCCCAGCATTTT. It encodes CASRSDRARNQPQHF.

J is TRBJ2-2 and V is TRBV9; TRBD2 matches at 8 bases. This CDR3 contains 16 residues. Germline CDR1 and CDR2: SGDLS and YYNGEE. The V gene end was trimmed by 0 bases and the J gene end by 4 bases; junction bases not matched to a gene: 5. The CDR3 region has the DNA TGTGCCAGCAGCGTAGGGCGGGAGGCTGGCACCGGGGAGCTGTTTTTT. Protein: CASSVGREAGTGELFF.

The CDR3 region is CASSYGGMAYEQYF. DNA of the CDR3: TGTGCCAGCAGTTACGGCGGGATGGCCTACGAGCAGTACTTC. The rearrangement links TRBV6-9 to TRBJ2-7; a weak D match, TRBD2 (6 bases). This CDR3 has 14 residues. V lost 3 bases and J lost 2, with 11 bases in between. Germline V gene lookup returns CDR1 MNHGY and CDR2 SVAAGI.

The V gene is TRBV5-1, the J gene TRBJ2-7, with a possible D match to TRBD2 (6 bases). The germline CDR1 and CDR2 sequences are SGHRS and YFSETQ. Trimming took 4 bases from V and 0 from J, leaving 17 bases between them. There are 16 residues in the CDR3. The CDR3 loop reads CASSRDPSASSYEQYF. In nucleotides, the CDR3 is TGCGCCAGCAGCCGGGACCCTAGCGCGAGCTCCTACGAGCAGTACTTC.

The V call is TRBV5-1, the J call TRBJ2-2; weak D call: TRBD1 (6 bases). The V end lost 4 bases, the J end lost 4 bases, and 17 bases lay between the germline ends. The CDR3 is 16 amino acids. Germline loops: CDR1 SGHRS, CDR2 YFSETQ. The chain's CDR3 is CASSLGTKPTTGELFF. The CDR3 nucleotides are TGCGCCAGCAGCCTGGGGACAAAACCGACCACCGGGGAGCTGTTTTTT.